Below, 15 T cell receptor beta chains from the same sample are listed, as sequenced in a study of identical twins. TCRdb analysed the 5' RACE reads with MiXCR anew, one entry per CDR3 protein. The sample shows about 250,000 distinct CDR3 sequences, 7% to 8.5% of them seen only once. The same sample was also studied in work on yellow fever vaccine responses in identical twins.

The sample consisted of CD8+ T cells sorted from blood. Receptor source: a woman between 18 and 29 years old in good health.

This clonotype came up many times. The V call is TRBV5-1, the J call TRBJ1-4; TRBD1 might be the D (5 bases). Looked up from germline, CDR1 is SGHRS and CDR2 is YFSETQ. The CDR3 is made up of 14 amino acids. The V gene lost 0 bases and the J gene lost 7 bases, with 10 bases spanning the gap. The CDR3 loop reads CASSLVGGGEKLFF. The CDR3, as DNA: TGCGCCAGCAGCTTGGTCGGGGGAGGTGAAAAACTGTTTTTT.

This clonotype was found a few times. This chain joins TRBV4-1 and TRBJ1-2, with 7 bases matching TRBD1. V lost 3 bases and J lost 7; bases outside the gene matches: 11. This CDR3 is built from 15 residues. Germline-derived CDR1 and CDR2 are MGHRA and YSYEKL. The CDR3 coding sequence is TGCGCCAGCAGCCAGTCCGAAACAGGGGCCGCTGGCTACACCTTC. Translating it yields CASSQSETGAAGYTF.

A few counts support this clonotype. This chain connects TRBV28 to TRBJ2-7; unclear D gene. Trimming removed 3 bases at V and 1 base at J, with 10 bases between. Germline V gene sequence: CDR1 MDHEN, CDR2 SYDVKM. CDR3 size: 14 residues. CDR3 amino acids: CASSFARESYEQYV. DNA of the CDR3: TGTGCCAGCAGTTTTGCAAGGGAATCCTACGAGCAGTACGTC.

The table lists this clonotype with many counts. The CDR3 here is CASSSDRDRVYADTQYF. The CDR3 DNA sequence: TGCGCCAGCAGTTCTGACCGGGACAGGGTTTACGCAGATACGCAGTATTTT. J is TRBJ2-3 and V is TRBV5-1, with 9 bases lining up with TRBD1. The ends lost 5 bases at V and 4 bases at J; junction bases unmatched: 14. The length of the CDR3 is 17 residues. Germline assignment: CDR1 SGHRS and CDR2 YFSETQ.

This clonotype was seen at least ten times. This rearrangement joins TRBV5-1 to TRBJ1-2, with unresolved D. CDR1 SGHRS and CDR2 YFSETQ come from the germline V gene. V lost 2 bases and J lost 4, with 9 bases in between. The CDR3 spans 13 residues. This CDR3 is CASSFGETYGYTF. CDR3 coding DNA: TGCGCCAGCAGCTTTGGGGAGACCTATGGCTACACCTTC.

Many counts were recorded for this clonotype. The gene calls are TRBV7-9 and TRBJ2-7; unclear D gene. CDR3 size: 13 residues. Germline V lookup: CDR1 SEHNR, CDR2 FQNEAQ (reference sequence). V lost 3 bases to trimming and J lost 0 bases, with 6 bases between them. This chain's CDR3 is CASSLAHSYEQYV. The DNA of the CDR3 is TGTGCCAGCAGCTTGGCACACTCCTACGAGCAGTACGTC.

This clonotype was seen only a few times. The J gene is TRBJ1-5, the V gene TRBV5-8; no definite D call. Germline V gives CDR1 SGHTS, CDR2 YDEGEE. This CDR3 spans 17 amino acids. V gave up 4 bases and J gave up 5 bases, with 22 bases separating them. The CDR3, as DNA: TGTGCCAGCAGCCCAAATGTGAGGGATTGGGGATATCAGCCCCAGCATTTT. Its translation: CASSPNVRDWGYQPQHF.

J is TRBJ2-3 and V is TRBV20-1; TRBD1 might be the D (6 bases). Trimming took off 6 bases at V and 0 bases at J, with 22 bases between the two ends. Per germline, CDR1 DFQATT and CDR2 SNEGSKA (reference sequence). The CDR3 runs to 17 residues. In nucleotides, the CDR3 is TGCAGTGCGGATGACAACCAACGGACAGTCAGCACAGATACGCAGTATTTT. Translating gives CSADDNQRTVSTDTQYF.

This clonotype was seen a handful of times. The chain combines TRBV5-1 with TRBJ2-4; 8 bases map to TRBD2. CDR3 length equals 15 residues. Germline CDR1 reads SGHRS; CDR2 reads YFSETQ. Trimming took 0 bases from V and 6 from J; bases not matched to a gene: 5. The CDR3 DNA reads as TGCGCCAGCAGCTTGGCCGGGGGGGGTGGAAACATTCAGTACTTC. Residues: CASSLAGGGGNIQYF.

This clonotype has at least ten counts. The V and J genes are TRBV5-1 and TRBJ2-1; D is possibly TRBD2 (6 bases). CDR1 and CDR2 from the germline V gene are SGHRS and YFSETQ. Trimming cost V 3 bases and J 6 bases, with 10 bases left between them. This CDR3 has 13 residues. The CDR3 here is CASSWVGGNEQFF. CDR3 in DNA: TGCGCCAGCAGCTGGGTGGGGGGCAATGAGCAGTTCTTC.

This chain links TRBV9 with TRBJ2-1; D gene unclear. There are 14 residues in the CDR3. The germline CDR1 and CDR2 sequences are SGDLS and YYNGEE. The ends were cut back, 1 base at V and 7 bases at J, with 12 bases in the middle. Here the CDR3 reads CASSVCYPRNEQFF. The CDR3 nucleotides read TGTGCCAGCAGCGTATGTTACCCCAGAAATGAGCAGTTCTTC. The full variable domain, completed using reference TRBV9 and TRBJ2-1, is DSGVTQTPKHLITATGQRVTLRCSPRSGDLSVYWYQQSLDQGLQFLIQYYNGEERAKGNILERFSAQQFPDLHSELNLSSLELGDSALYFCASSVCYPRNEQFFGPGTRLTVL.

V is TRBV5-6 and J is TRBJ2-1; 8 bases are shared with TRBD2. The trim removed 4 bases at V and 2 bases at J, leaving 11 bases unmatched. CDR1 and CDR2 (germline): SGHDT, YYEEEE. The length of the CDR3 is 17 residues. This CDR3 is CASSRQQGAGAYNEQFF. The CDR3 DNA reads as TGTGCCAGCAGCCGCCAACAGGGAGCGGGGGCCTACAATGAGCAGTTCTTC.

This clonotype was observed at least ten times. A junction boundary mismatches the germline segment, possibly from a read error. This rearrangement joins TRBV13 to TRBJ2-1, with TRBD2 identical over 14 bases. CDR1 and CDR2 (germline): PRHDT, FYEKMQ (reference sequence). The CDR3 runs to 16 residues. The CDR3 DNA reads TGTGCCAGCAGCCTAGGGACTAGCGGGAGTTTTGGTGAGCAGTTCTTC. As protein: CASSLGTSGSFGEQFF.

This clonotype was recorded many times. The chain carries TRBV7-9 and TRBJ1-4; a weak D match, TRBD1 (5 bases). This CDR3 spans 16 amino acids. The germline CDR1 and CDR2 sequences are SEHNR and FQNEAQ (reference sequence). V was trimmed by 3 bases and J by 10 bases, leaving 21 bases between them. CDR3 in amino acids: CASSFRGEDSLGKLFF. In DNA, the CDR3 is TGTGCCAGCAGCTTCCGAGGGGAAGACAGTCTGGGAAAACTGTTTTTT.

Only a few counts were recorded for this clonotype. J is TRBJ1-2 and V is TRBV4-1; no reliable D call. Trimming removed 0 bases from V and 5 bases from J, with 13 bases in between. Germline-derived CDR1 and CDR2 are MGHRA and YSYEKL. This CDR3 contains 15 residues. CDR3 bases: TGCGCCAGCAGCCAAGATGTGGCGACGGAATATGGCTACACCTTC. Its translation: CASSQDVATEYGYTF.